One sample yielded the 32 T cell receptor beta chains listed below, sequenced in a study of Graves' ophthalmopathy and Graves' hyperthyroidism. RNA transcripts yielded amplified TCR beta CDR3 regions. A first-round RT-PCR used HTBI primers, followed by a second-round multiplex PCR. TCRdb re-analysed the multiplex PCR reads in MiXCR, keeping a single row per CDR3 protein. The repertoire consists of a few hundred thousand distinct CDR3 sequences, with about 18% occurring once and the leading ten covering 2.4%. Sequencing used peripheral blood. The source of these receptors is an adult woman with stable Graves' hyperthyroidism.

In this sample, this clonotype turned up many times. This chain uses TRBV28 with TRBJ2-4; 10 positions match TRBD1. The CDR3 is made up of 19 amino acids. The J segment lost 0 bases and the V segment lost 5 bases, leaving 13 bases of the junction unmatched. Looked up from germline, CDR1 is MDHEN and CDR2 is SYDVKM. The CDR3 here is CASSPRSGTGALAKNIQYF. The CDR3 nucleotides are TGTGCCAGCAGTCCTCGATCGGGGACAGGGGCTCTAGCCAAAAACATTCAGTACTTC.

This clonotype was counted ten times or more. V and J are TRBV7-2 and TRBJ2-7, with 9 bases that match TRBD1. The CDR3 covers 15 residues. The trim removed 5 bases at V and 6 bases at J, leaving 11 bases unmatched. In germline, CDR1 is SGHTA, CDR2 FQGNSA. The CDR3 sequence: CASSPGDRVHGEQYF. As DNA, the CDR3 is TGTGCCAGCAGCCCCGGGGACAGGGTTCACGGCGAGCAGTACTTC. The whole variable domain, filled in from reference TRBV7-2 and TRBJ2-7, reads GAGVSQSPSNKVTEKGKDVELRCDPISGHTALYWYRQSLGQGLEFLIYFQGNSAPDKSGLPSDRFSAERTGGSVSTLTIQRTQQEDSAVYLCASSPGDRVHGEQYFGPGTRLTVT.

This clonotype was picked up many times. The V call is TRBV12-3 or TRBV12-4, the J call TRBJ2-7, with 7 bases aligning to TRBD2. V lost 8 bases, J lost 4 bases, and 2 bases stayed unmatched. CDR3 length: 11 amino acids. CDR3 DNA sequence: TGTGCCAGCGGGCGGGAGTACGAGCAGTACTTC. As protein: CASGREYEQYF.

This chain joins TRBV7-3 and TRBJ1-6; D is uncertain. Germline CDR1 reads SGHTA; CDR2 reads FQGTGA. CDR3 length: 14 residues. The V and J ends lost 1 base and 10 bases respectively, with 11 bases between them. CDR3 residues: CASSLNVVGSPLHF. CDR3 sequence (DNA): TGTGCCAGCAGCTTAAACGTCGTCGGATCACCCCTCCACTTT.

The rearrangement uses TRBV29-1 and TRBJ2-5; 11 positions agree with TRBD1. The CDR3 length is 16 residues. V was pared by 6 bases and J by 5 bases, with 14 bases of the junction left unmatched. Germline CDR1 SQVTM, CDR2 ANQGSEA. Here the CDR3 reads CSVDGTGGKIAETQYF. The DNA of the CDR3 is TGCAGCGTAGACGGGACAGGGGGGAAAATTGCGGAGACCCAGTACTTC.

This clonotype was observed at least ten times. The CDR3 region is CAWSVYEDRESYGYTF. CDR3 nucleotides: TGTGCCTGGAGTGTATATGAAGACAGGGAGAGTTATGGCTACACCTTC. The chain recombines TRBV30 with TRBJ1-2, with 7 bases identical to TRBD1. The CDR3 is made up of 16 amino acids. V dropped 0 bases and J dropped 5; count of bases not matched to a gene: 12. Germline CDR1 is GTSNPN and CDR2 is SVGIG (reference sequence).

The DNA of the CDR3 is TGTGCCAGCAGTTTTGTGCCCGGACAGGGGGCGGTCGGGGAGCTGTTTTTT. Amino acid sequence: CASSFVPGQGAVGELFF. V usage is TRBV28 and J usage is TRBJ2-2, with 11 bases fitting TRBD1. Trimming took 3 bases from V and 7 from J; bases not matched to a gene: 10. CDR1 MDHEN and CDR2 SYDVKM come from the germline V gene. There are 17 residues in the CDR3.

The CDR3 nucleotides read TGTGCCAGCAGTTACTCGACCCAGGGGTTCTCCTACGAGCAGTACTTC. This gives the protein CASSYSTQGFSYEQYF. The chain has TRBV6-2 or TRBV6-3 and TRBJ2-7, with a weak D call TRBD1 (6 bases). CDR3 length: 16 amino acids. Germline V gene lookup returns CDR1 MNHEY and CDR2 SVGEGT. With 0 bases removed from V and 0 bases from J, the gap between germline ends came to 12 bases.

In this sample, this clonotype turned up many times. The chain links TRBV28 to TRBJ1-1; TRBD1 might be the D (5 bases). Germline-derived CDR1 and CDR2 are MDHEN and SYDVKM. V lost 5 bases to trimming and J lost 1 base, with 11 bases between them. This CDR3 is 14 amino acids long. In DNA form, the CDR3 reads TGTGCCAGCAGTCCCGGACAACCGAACACTGAAGCTTTCTTT. Its protein product is CASSPGQPNTEAFF.

At least ten counts were recorded for this clonotype. V and J are TRBV6-2 or TRBV6-3 and TRBJ1-5, with TRBD1 identical over 7 bases. Trimming removed 6 bases from V and 2 bases from J; junction bases left unmatched: 7. Germline V gene data show CDR1 as MNHEY and CDR2 as SVGEGT. The length of the CDR3 is 15 residues. CDR3 loop: CASRSTGLRNQPQHF. The CDR3 bases are TGTGCCAGCAGATCGACAGGGCTTCGCAATCAGCCCCAGCATTTT.

This clonotype was seen many times. The chain is built from TRBV11-2 and TRBJ1-2; D unclear. Germline V lookup: CDR1 SGHAT, CDR2 FQNNGV. The CDR3 totals 11 residues. The germline V and J ends were trimmed by 4 bases and 8 bases, with 8 bases remaining between them. The chain's CDR3 is CASSSGWGYTF. CDR3 sequence (DNA): TGTGCCAGCAGCTCAGGTTGGGGCTACACCTTC.

There are many counts of this clonotype. The V gene is TRBV6-1, the J gene TRBJ2-5, with D perhaps matching TRBD1 (6 bases). Germline V lookup: CDR1 MNHNS, CDR2 SASEGT. The ends were cut back, 8 bases at V and 4 bases at J, with 14 bases in the middle. This CDR3 spans 13 amino acids. CDR3 bases: TGTGCCAGCCTCGCCGGGACACGAGAGACCCAGTACTTC. It is translated as CASLAGTRETQYF.

This clonotype was detected many times. At one of its ends the junction is not consistent with the germline gene, which may arise from a read error. The chain combines TRBV4-1 with TRBJ2-7; D may be TRBD1 (5 bases). The CDR3 extends over 13 amino acids. Germline V gene lookup returns CDR1 MGHRA and CDR2 YSYEKL. CDR3 sequence reads: CASSLGHNYEQYF. CDR3 nucleotide sequence: TGTGCCAGCAGCTTAGGACATAACTACGAGCAGTACTTC.

This chain joins TRBV7-8 and TRBJ2-7, with no clear D. Germline V gives CDR1 SGHVS, CDR2 FQNEAQ. This CDR3 contains 13 residues. V lost 5 bases and J lost 0, with 8 bases in between. The CDR3 sequence is CASSPPLSYEQYF. The CDR3 nucleotides read TGTGCCAGCAGCCCCCCTCTCTCCTACGAGCAGTACTTC.

This clonotype occurred many times. This sequence joins TRBV6-5 and TRBJ1-5, with no clear D. Germline CDR1 MNHEY, CDR2 SVGAGI. The CDR3 loop spans 19 amino acids. Trimming took 0 bases from V and 5 from J, leaving 23 bases between them. CDR3 nucleotides: TGTGCCAGCAGTTACTCGATAAGTTTGCGAGATACGCCGGATCAGCCCCAGCATTTT. Translated, it gives CASSYSISLRDTPDQPQHF.

V and J are TRBV11-2 and TRBJ2-7; possible D gene TRBD2, 7 bases. CDR1 and CDR2 (germline): SGHAT, FQNNGV. The CDR3 loop spans 15 amino acids. The ends were cut back, 1 base at V and 2 bases at J, with 12 bases in the middle. CDR3 nucleotides: TGTGCCAGCAGCTTAGCCCAGGGGAGGGCCTACGAGCAGTACTTC. Protein product: CASSLAQGRAYEQYF.

This clonotype showed up many times. The chain recombines TRBV6-2 or TRBV6-3 with TRBJ1-2; TRBD1 aligns across 8 bases. In germline, CDR1 is MNHEY, CDR2 SVGEGT. The CDR3 has 13 residues. The J segment lost 5 bases and the V segment lost 5 bases, leaving 4 bases of the junction unmatched. This CDR3 is CASSRTGRYGYTF. CDR3 bases: TGTGCCAGCAGTCGGACAGGGCGGTATGGCTACACCTTC.

This clonotype was counted between two and nine times. V is TRBV4-3 and J is TRBJ1-1; D is perhaps TRBD1 (6 bases). Trimming took off 1 base at V and 1 base at J, with 13 bases between the two ends. CDR3 length equals 16 residues. Germline CDR1 is LGHNA and CDR2 is YSLEER. The chain's CDR3 is CASSQGTAKSNTEAFF. CDR3 in DNA: TGCGCCAGCAGCCAAGGGACAGCCAAGTCGAACACTGAAGCTTTCTTT.

The chain uses TRBV4-1 and TRBJ2-6; D is tentatively TRBD1 or TRBD2 (5 bases each). With 4 bases removed from V and 0 bases from J, the gap between germline ends came to 16 bases. There are 18 residues in the CDR3. CDR1 MGHRA and CDR2 YSYEKL come from the germline V gene. The CDR3 spells CASSPATAAFSGANVLTF. The CDR3 nucleotides are TGCGCCAGCAGCCCCGCGACAGCGGCGTTCTCTGGGGCCAACGTCCTGACTTTC.

Ten or more counts support this clonotype. The genes are TRBV25-1 and TRBJ2-7; the match to TRBD2 covers 14 bases. The germline V gene has CDR1 MGHDK and CDR2 SYGVNS. This CDR3 contains 21 residues. J was trimmed by 5 bases and V by 6 bases; bases with no gene match: 24. The CDR3: CASSLTLTGWGLAGERNEQYF. The CDR3 bases are TGTGCCAGCAGCCTGACACTGACAGGGTGGGGACTAGCGGGAGAGAGAAACGAGCAGTACTTC.

This clonotype was seen ten or more times. The rearrangement joins TRBV4-1 to TRBJ2-2; maybe TRBD2 (5 bases). Germline CDR1 and CDR2: MGHRA and YSYEKL. The CDR3 is 16 residues long. V gave up 1 base and J gave up 1 base, with 10 bases separating them. CDR3 protein: CASSQVTTLNTGELFF. For the CDR3, the DNA is TGCGCCAGCAGCCAAGTGACTACCCTGAACACCGGGGAGCTGTTTTTT.

The gene calls are TRBV5-1 and TRBJ1-2; 8 bases fit TRBD1. CDR1 and CDR2 (germline): SGHRS, YFSETQ. This CDR3 spans 12 amino acids. V was pared by 4 bases and J by 6 bases, with 2 bases of the junction left unmatched. CDR3 sequence: CASSVDRDGYTF. The CDR3 coding sequence is TGCGCCAGCAGCGTGGACAGGGATGGCTACACCTTC.

This clonotype was observed at least ten times. The chain employs TRBV6-2 or TRBV6-3 and TRBJ2-7, with D maybe TRBD2 (6 bases). The V gene's germline CDR1 is MNHEY and CDR2 SVGEGT. V lost 3 bases to trimming and J lost 2 bases, with 17 bases between them. This CDR3 spans 16 amino acids. CDR3 residues: CASSYTWDSATYEQYF. Written as DNA, the CDR3 is TGTGCCAGCAGTTATACCTGGGACTCCGCCACCTACGAGCAGTACTTC.

This clonotype appeared many times. The chain has TRBV6-1 and TRBJ1-2; D ambiguous. The CDR3 covers 15 residues. V was clipped by 3 bases and J by 5 bases, with 16 bases between them. The germline V gene has CDR1 MNHNS and CDR2 SASEGT. The CDR3 loop is CASSDWGTDGYGYTF. The DNA of the CDR3 is TGTGCCAGCAGTGACTGGGGTACGGACGGATATGGCTACACCTTC.

On this clonotype: Just one base apart from a much larger clone, this may be a read error. V and J are TRBV18 and TRBJ2-7, with 9 bases lining up with TRBD1. There are 15 residues in the CDR3. Germline V gene data show CDR1 as KGHSH and CDR2 as LQKENI. The chain's CDR3 is CANSPGTGPTYEQYF. CDR3 in DNA: TGTGCCAACTCACCTGGGACAGGGCCCACTTACGAGCAGTACTTC.

This clonotype was recorded many times. The genes are TRBV19 and TRBJ1-1, with D perhaps matching TRBD1 (5 bases). The CDR3 sequence is 18 residues long. V gave up 6 bases and J gave up 5 bases, with 28 bases separating them. CDR1 is LNHDA, CDR2 SQIVND, per germline (reference sequence). The DNA for the CDR3 is TGTGCCAGTAGGGGGATCCGGGACGGTGAACCCCGAGGGACTGAAGCTTTCTTT. Translation gives CASRGIRDGEPRGTEAFF.

This clonotype was detected ten times or more. The chain uses TRBV6-1 and TRBJ2-2; no clear D gene. V gave up 6 bases and J gave up 0 bases, with 11 bases separating them. There are 15 residues in the CDR3. Germline lookup yields CDR1 MNHNS and CDR2 SASEGT. The CDR3 loop reads CASRDLRANTGELFF. The CDR3 bases are TGTGCCAGCAGGGATCTCCGAGCGAACACCGGGGAGCTGTTTTTT.

The chain carries TRBV28 and TRBJ2-5, with 9 bases fitting TRBD2. Germline CDR1 MDHEN, CDR2 SYDVKM. This CDR3 is 14 amino acids long. The J segment lost 4 bases and the V segment lost 5 bases, leaving 5 bases of the junction unmatched. CDR3: CASSPPGLAETQYF. CDR3 sequence (DNA): TGTGCCAGCAGTCCCCCGGGACTAGCAGAGACCCAGTACTTC. Variable domain in full (rest from reference TRBV28 and TRBJ2-5): DVKVTQSSRYLVKRTGEKVFLECVQDMDHENMFWYRQDPGLGLRLIYFSYDVKMKEKGDIPEGYSVSREKKERFSLILESASTNQTSMYLCASSPPGLAETQYFGPGTRLLVL.

This clonotype was seen repeatedly, ten times or more. The chain combines TRBV19 with TRBJ1-1; D is unclear. Trimming cost V 6 bases and J 5 bases, with 13 bases left between them. Germline values: CDR1 LNHDA, CDR2 SQIVND (reference sequence). This CDR3 region has 13 residues. The chain's CDR3 is CASSKIVGTEAFF. The DNA of the CDR3 is TGTGCCAGTAGCAAGATTGTGGGGACTGAAGCTTTCTTT. Combining the CDR3 with reference TRBV19 and TRBJ1-1 gives the whole variable domain DGGITQSPKYLFRKEGQNVTLSCEQNLNHDAMYWYRQDPGQGLRLIYYSQIVNDFQKGDIAEGYSVSREKKESFPLTVTSAQKNPTAFYLCASSKIVGTEAFFGQGTRLTVV.

The genes are TRBV30 and TRBJ2-5; 7 bases match TRBD1. Germline V gene lookup returns CDR1 GTSNPN and CDR2 SVGIG (reference sequence). V lost 1 base and J lost 6; bases outside the gene matches: 5. The length of the CDR3 is 13 residues. As DNA, the CDR3 is TGTGCCTGGAGTGGACAGGGAGTGAAGACCCAGTACTTC. Its protein product is CAWSGQGVKTQYF.

This chain connects TRBV12-3 or TRBV12-4 to TRBJ1-5, with a weak D call TRBD1 (6 bases). V was clipped by 3 bases and J by 5 bases, with 17 bases between them. CDR3 length: 16 amino acids. This chain's CDR3 is CASSFARGGAYQPQHF. In DNA form, the CDR3 reads TGTGCCAGCAGTTTCGCCCGGGGGGGCGCTTATCAGCCCCAGCATTTT.

This clonotype was seen many times. The chain joins TRBV15 to TRBJ1-3, with a weak D call TRBD1 (5 bases). Per germline, CDR1 LNHNV and CDR2 YYDKDF (reference sequence). V lost 0 bases, J lost 4 bases, and 10 bases lay in between. CDR3 length: 15 amino acids. In DNA, the CDR3 is TGTGCCACCAGCAGAGATCCAGGGTCCGGAAACACCATATATTTT. Residues: CATSRDPGSGNTIYF.